These 18 T cell receptor beta chains were sequenced from one sample in a study of T cell responses to AZD1222 COVID-19 vaccine. The method was immunoSEQ multiplex PCR; TCRdb's version includes in-frame clones alone and lacks a portion of them. The sample has around 190,000 clones; 91% are singletons. The sequences come from peripheral blood, collected 28 days after the second AZD1222 dose. These receptors were obtained from an adult who received the AZD1222 COVID-19 vaccine.

Remarks on this clone: Other DNA sequences in the same sample also yield this CDR3. V and J are TRBV11-2 and TRBJ1-6; D gene uncertain. With 0 bases removed from V and 4 bases from J, the gap between germline ends came to 1 base. The CDR3 totals 13 residues. CDR1 SGHAT and CDR2 FQNNGV come from the germline V gene. The CDR3 DNA sequence: TGTGCCAGCAGCTTAGATTATAATTCACCCCTCCACTTT. Translation gives CASSLDYNSPLHF.

This rearrangement joins TRBV29-1 to TRBJ1-2; 9 nucleotides line up with TRBD1. V dropped 6 bases and J dropped 4; count of bases not matched to a gene: 15. The V gene's germline CDR1 is SQVTM and CDR2 ANQGSEA. This CDR3 has 16 amino acids. The CDR3 nucleotides are TGCAGCGTCTCTCAGGGGGGACAGGGATGGGCCTATGGCTACACCTTC. As protein: CSVSQGGQGWAYGYTF. Full variable domain (remainder filled in from reference TRBV29-1 and TRBJ1-2): SAVISQKPSRDICQRGTSLTIQCQVDSQVTMMFWYRQQPGQSLTLIATANQGSEATYESGFVIDKFPISRPNLTFSTLTVSNMSPEDSSIYLCSVSQGGQGWAYGYTFGSGTRLTVV.

V and J are TRBV7-3 and TRBJ2-2; D call uncertain. Germline V gene lookup returns CDR1 SGHTA and CDR2 FQGTGA. The CDR3 is made up of 15 amino acids. V was trimmed by 4 bases and J by 0 bases, leaving 9 bases between them. Here the CDR3 reads CASSSRHTNTGELFF. The DNA of the CDR3 is TGTGCCAGCAGCTCTAGACACACGAACACCGGGGAGCTGTTTTTT.

J is TRBJ2-3 and V is TRBV9, with D uncertain. With 3 bases removed from V and 6 bases from J, the gap between germline ends came to 11 bases. This CDR3 comprises 13 residues. CDR1 and CDR2 from the germline V gene are SGDLS and YYNGEE. DNA of the CDR3: TGTGCCAGCAGCGCACCTTTAGATGATACGCAGTATTTT. The encoded protein is CASSAPLDDTQYF. Full variable domain (remainder filled in from reference TRBV9 and TRBJ2-3): DSGVTQTPKHLITATGQRVTLRCSPRSGDLSVYWYQQSLDQGLQFLIQYYNGEERAKGNILERFSAQQFPDLHSELNLSSLELGDSALYFCASSAPLDDTQYFGPGTRLTVL.

The rearrangement joins TRBV5-6 to TRBJ1-3; D might be TRBD1 (5 bases). Between the trimmed V and J ends, which lost 4 bases and 2 bases, there was a span of 16 bases. There are 16 residues in the CDR3. Germline V gene sequence: CDR1 SGHDT, CDR2 YYEEEE. The CDR3 loop reads CASSLRSTVTGNTIYF. DNA for the CDR3: TGTGCCAGCAGCCTCAGGTCGACAGTAACTGGAAACACCATATATTTT.

V and J are TRBV29-1 and TRBJ1-1; perhaps TRBD1 as D (5 bases). Per the germline V gene, CDR1 is SQVTM and CDR2 is ANQGSEA. Deletions cut 5 bases from V and 1 base from J, with 20 bases between. The CDR3 covers 16 residues. The CDR3 nucleotides read TGCAGCGTTTTCGGAGCCTGGGGCCCTAGGAACACTGAAGCTTTCTTT. As protein: CSVFGAWGPRNTEAFF.

The chain joins TRBV7-9 to TRBJ2-6; D gene uncertain. CDR3 length equals 16 residues. Trimming pared 5 bases from V and 0 bases from J, leaving 11 bases between. Germline lookup yields CDR1 SEHNR and CDR2 FQNEAQ (reference sequence). The CDR3 DNA is TGTGCCAGCAGCCCAGGTTCGTTCTCTGGGGCCAACGTCCTGACTTTC. Translation gives CASSPGSFSGANVLTF.

The J gene is TRBJ1-2, the V gene TRBV4-2; D is unresolved. CDR1 and CDR2 (germline): LGHNA, YNFKEQ. Trimming left V 0 bases short and J 1 base short, with 9 bases between. The CDR3 contains 15 residues. CDR3 protein: CASSQDRGVNYGYTF. The CDR3, as DNA: TGTGCCAGCAGCCAAGATCGGGGAGTTAACTATGGCTACACCTTC.

CDR3 DNA: TGCAGTGCTAGTGCAGATCGGAATGGCAATCAGCCCCAGCATTTT. Its translation: CSASADRNGNQPQHF. J is TRBJ1-5 and V is TRBV20-1; no clear D. Trimming shortened V by 3 bases and J by 2 bases, and 14 bases separated the two germline ends. From germline, CDR1 is DFQATT and CDR2 SNEGSKA (reference sequence). This CDR3 comprises 15 residues.

J is TRBJ1-2 and V is TRBV6-1, with a tentative D call TRBD1 (5 bases). Trimming took 5 bases from V and 8 from J, leaving 15 bases between them. The CDR3 is made up of 13 amino acids. The germline gives CDR1 MNHNS, CDR2 SASEGT. CDR3 sequence: CASSSRERGGYTF. CDR3 sequence (DNA): TGTGCCAGCAGTTCGAGGGAAAGGGGCGGCTACACCTTC.

The chain joins TRBV7-9 to TRBJ1-5; 8 bases are a match to TRBD1. The V gene end was trimmed by 2 bases and the J gene end by 7 bases; junction bases not matched to a gene: 13. The CDR3 spans 17 residues. Germline CDR1 is SEHNR and CDR2 is FQNEAQ (reference sequence). This CDR3 is CASSLNTGGGLAQPQHF. In DNA, the CDR3 is TGTGCCAGCAGCTTAAATACAGGGGGGGGCTTGGCGCAGCCCCAGCATTTT.

V gene TRBV5-6 combines with J gene TRBJ2-2; no definite D call. This CDR3 has 13 residues. V shed 1 base and J shed 4 bases, with 5 bases lying between them. Per germline, CDR1 SGHDT and CDR2 YYEEEE. CDR3: CASSLSLTGELFF. DNA for the CDR3: TGTGCCAGCAGCTTGTCCCTCACCGGGGAGCTGTTTTTT.

The V gene is TRBV7-9, the J gene TRBJ1-2; D ambiguous. The CDR3 contains 13 residues. CDR1 is SEHNR, CDR2 FQNEAQ, per germline (reference sequence). V was cut by 4 bases and J by 3 bases, with 9 bases left in between. The CDR3 protein is CASSSVTYYGYTF. In nucleotides, the CDR3 is TGTGCCAGCAGCTCAGTGACCTACTATGGCTACACCTTC.

The V gene is TRBV6-5, the J gene TRBJ1-3, with D perhaps TRBD1 (5 bases). The CDR3 spans 16 residues. With 0 bases removed from V and 3 bases from J, the gap between germline ends came to 12 bases. From germline, CDR1 is MNHEY and CDR2 SVGAGI. DNA for the CDR3: TGTGCCAGCAGTTACTCCAGGGTGGATGATGGAAACACCATATATTTT. It specifies CASSYSRVDDGNTIYF.

This chain connects TRBV18 to TRBJ2-7; D not resolved. V was trimmed by 2 bases and J by 5 bases, leaving 10 bases between them. The germline V gene has CDR1 KGHSH and CDR2 LQKENI. This CDR3 is 13 amino acids long. This chain's CDR3 is CASSPGQVNEQYF. Written as DNA, the CDR3 is TGTGCCAGCTCACCAGGGCAGGTCAACGAGCAGTACTTC.

In the case of this clone: At one end the junction does not follow the germline gene, possibly because of a read error. The rearrangement uses TRBV7-7 and TRBJ2-2, with D perhaps given as TRBD1 or TRBD2 (5 bases each). Germline V gene sequence: CDR1 SSHAT, CDR2 FNYEAQ (reference sequence). The CDR3 extends over 17 amino acids. The CDR3: CASSLGTQSGNTGELFF. CDR3 sequence (DNA): TGTGCTAGCAGCTTAGGGACCCAGAGTGGCAACACCGGGGAGCTGTTTTTT.

This chain links TRBV9 with TRBJ1-1; D unresolved. This CDR3 comprises 14 residues. Germline CDR1 and CDR2: SGDLS and YYNGEE. Trimming removed 1 base at V and 3 bases at J, with 10 bases between. The CDR3 region is CASSVSNGDTEAFF. The CDR3, as DNA: TGTGCCAGCAGCGTAAGTAACGGGGACACTGAAGCTTTCTTT.

The chain couples TRBV19 to TRBJ1-2; a possible D gene is TRBD1 (5 bases). CDR1 and CDR2 (germline): LNHDA, SQIVND (reference sequence). CDR3 size: 16 residues. Trimming pared 7 bases from V and 4 bases from J, leaving 22 bases between. In nucleotides, the CDR3 is TGTGCCAGTACTACCAGACAGAGGAGCACGTTCTATGGCTACACCTTC. Translation gives CASTTRQRSTFYGYTF.